The clone carrying this T cell receptor (beta chain) has a single count. This CDR3 has 15 residues. The germline V gene encodes CDR1 SGHRS and CDR2 YFSETQ. V was shortened by 3 bases and J by 4 bases, with 17 bases between the two germline ends. This sample was included in a study of blood T cell repertoires in COVID-19. Background on the study: From the United States, Italy and Spain came samples of acute and convalescent COVID-19. Sample material is recorded as cDNA or gDNA derived from T cells, B-cell-depleted T cells, or PBMCs.

Using immunoSEQ multiplex PCR, the repertoire was profiled, and TCRdb retains in-frame clones only, with some absent. In the table there are more than 350,000 clones, more than 70% of which are singletons. Seattle cases were enrolled at active infection and followed longitudinally. V is TRBV5-1 and J is TRBJ2-7; D is undetermined. Specimen: peripheral blood. The clonotype comes from a woman in her twenties or thirties with COVID-19, enrolled during active disease. Here the CDR3 reads CASSYHSETAYEQYF. CDR3 DNA: TGCGCCAGCAGCTACCACAGTGAGACGGCATACGAGCAGTACTTC. Based on the CDR3 plus reference TRBV5-1 and TRBJ2-7, the full variable domain is KAGVTQTPRYLIKTRGQQVTLSCSPISGHRSVSWYQQTPGQGLQFLFEYFSETQRNKGNFPGRFSGRQFSNSRSEMNVSTLELGDSALYLCASSYHSETAYEQYFGPGTRLTVT.